This T cell receptor beta chain was found in a study of cytomegalovirus exposure and HLA in healthy donors. Study-level findings and limits: When a later analysis compared HLA-associated TCR beta chains with equally common others, the HLA-associated chains turned out to be more clonally expanded and to have lower generation probabilities. The study recorded 150 to 200 TCR beta chains that were cytomegalovirus-associated.

In the PCR, 60 Vbeta and 13 Jbeta primers were used. Clones were sequenced by immunoSEQ multiplex PCR, and TCRdb holds only the in-frame ones, with some missing. Of over 85,000 clones in the sample, roughly three quarters were seen once. Note on this clone: Its specificity is not known.

Material for sequencing was PBMCs. The source of this sequence is a female donor in good health and CMV-seronegative.

CDR3 in DNA: TGTGCCAGCAGTCAAAATCAGCCCCAGCATTTT. This sequence encodes CASSQNQPQHF. The chain joins TRBV28 to TRBJ1-5; D uncertain. V was cut by 5 bases and J by 4 bases, with 3 bases left in between. Germline-derived CDR1 and CDR2 are MDHEN and SYDVKM. This CDR3 region has 11 residues.